The source of this T cell receptor beta chain is a study of human T cells and chemical hapten exposure. Study results and caveats: Following DPC sensitization, TCRs present above 1 in 1000 frequency showed no change.

Unique molecular identifiers were affixed to discrete cDNA molecules within the library. In the original processing: Samples contained a median of roughly 100,000 TCRs, with a range of 23,224 to 690,600. TCRdb re-derived calls from the RACE reads in MiXCR, one entry per CDR3 protein. TCRdb, rather than the study authors, made the V and J calls. Among under 45,000 distinct CDR3 sequences, around 5% were seen once, and the ten largest hold around 13%. The sample's time point: healthy volunteer bleed at 6 weeks. Whole blood that had not been fractionated was the source of extracted total RNA. After removal of 5 bases from V and 3 bases from J, the junction contained 7 bases not matched to a gene. The CDR3 extends over 15 amino acids. CDR1 MNHEY and CDR2 SMNVEV come from the germline V gene (reference sequence). Many counts were recorded for this clonotype. The antigen remains unidentified.

This chain connects TRBV27 to TRBJ1-5, with 7 bases lining up with TRBD1. Sample: whole blood. This TCR was sampled from a human donor in good health. Some clones in this sample may be carry-over from other donors' samples. Here the CDR3 DNA reads TGTGCCAGCAGTACATCCGGGACAGTCAATCAGCCCCAGCATTTT. This translates into CASSTSGTVNQPQHF.